One sample yielded the 22 T cell receptor beta chains listed below, sequenced in a study of cytomegalovirus exposure and HLA in healthy donors. PCR employed 60 Vbeta and 13 Jbeta primers. Using immunoSEQ multiplex PCR, the repertoire was profiled, and TCRdb retains in-frame clones only, with some absent. The profile shows 250,000 to 350,000 clones, roughly 89% of them singletons. Sequencing was done on a sample of PBMCs. Receptors originate from a man between 35 and 55 years old in good health and CMV-seropositive.

V usage is TRBV5-4 and J usage is TRBJ2-5, with 9 bases fitting TRBD2. The CDR3 length is 17 residues. The ends lost 2 bases at V and 6 bases at J; junction bases unmatched: 14. Germline values: CDR1 SGHNT, CDR2 YYREEE (reference sequence). CDR3 nucleotide sequence: TGTGCCAGCAGCTTATTAGCTGCGGGAGGGGGGGGAAAGACCCAGTACTTC. Its protein product is CASSLLAAGGGGKTQYF.

V usage is TRBV5-1 and J usage is TRBJ2-3; TRBD1 agrees at 11 bases. The CDR3 runs to 17 residues. V dropped 4 bases and J dropped 3; count of bases not matched to a gene: 10. Germline V gene sequence: CDR1 SGHRS, CDR2 YFSETQ. CDR3 DNA: TGCGCCAGCAGCCGGGGACAGGGGGGTAGCGGGACAGATACGCAGTATTTT. It yields the protein CASSRGQGGSGTDTQYF.

This clone was counted once. This chain uses TRBV7-3 with TRBJ2-1; a possible D gene is TRBD2 (6 bases). The CDR3 spans 15 residues. V was shortened by 5 bases and J by 5 bases, with 16 bases between the two germline ends. The V gene's germline CDR1 is SGHTA and CDR2 FQGTGA. The CDR3 DNA is TGTGCCAGCAGCCCCGTCGGGGGAATCAACAATGAGCAGTTCTTC. This gives the protein CASSPVGGINNEQFF.

This CDR3 reads CATSGGRDTGELFF. The CDR3 region has the DNA TGTGCTACCTCCGGGGGACGGGACACCGGGGAGCTGTTTTTT. The gene calls are TRBV2 and TRBJ2-2, with D possibly being TRBD2 (6 bases). Germline CDR1 is SNHLY and CDR2 is FYNNEI. This CDR3 comprises 14 residues.

J is TRBJ2-1 and V is TRBV15; 9 nucleotides align to TRBD2. This CDR3 comprises 15 residues. V dropped 1 base and J dropped 8; count of bases not matched to a gene: 6. Germline V gene sequence: CDR1 LNHNV, CDR2 YYDKDF (reference sequence). CDR3 sequence reads: CATSRGATSGDEQFF. In DNA, the CDR3 is TGTGCCACCAGCAGAGGAGCGACTAGCGGAGATGAGCAGTTCTTC.

The J gene is TRBJ2-7, the V gene TRBV15; D remains unclear. Trimming removed 1 base from V and 3 bases from J, with 7 bases in between. Germline V gene lookup returns CDR1 LNHNV and CDR2 YYDKDF (reference sequence). This CDR3 spans 13 amino acids. The CDR3, as DNA: TGTGCCACCAGCAGAGGTCCAAACTACGAGCAGTACTTC. Its translation: CATSRGPNYEQYF.

The chain links TRBV15 to TRBJ2-4; D possibly corresponds to TRBD1 (6 bases). Looked up from germline, CDR1 is LNHNV and CDR2 is YYDKDF (reference sequence). CDR3 length equals 18 residues. V was clipped by 0 bases and J by 0 bases, with 15 bases between them. The CDR3 DNA is TGTGCCACCAGCAGAGATCATGGACAGAAGCTAGCCAAAAACATTCAGTACTTC. It encodes CATSRDHGQKLAKNIQYF.

The chain couples TRBV28 to TRBJ2-3; 9 nucleotides agree with TRBD1. The CDR3 loop spans 16 amino acids. Trimming removed 1 base from V and 8 bases from J; junction bases left unmatched: 10. Germline CDR1 reads MDHEN; CDR2 reads SYDVKM. The CDR3 loop reads CASSLYPRDRVITQYF. Written as DNA, the CDR3 is TGTGCCAGCAGTTTATACCCCCGGGACAGGGTGATTACGCAGTATTTT.

This chain joins TRBV4-2 and TRBJ2-7, with 7 positions matching TRBD1. The junction had 1 base not matched to a gene; V was cut back by 2 bases and J by 3 bases. The CDR3 consists of 13 residues. Germline CDR1 is LGHNA and CDR2 is YNFKEQ. The DNA for the CDR3 is TGTGCCAGCAGCCAATCAGGGGGCTACGAGCAGTACTTC. Amino acids: CASSQSGGYEQYF.

This sequence joins TRBV7-2 and TRBJ2-7, with 14 bases that match TRBD2. Trimming removed 4 bases from V and 3 bases from J; junction bases left unmatched: 5. Germline CDR1 SGHTA, CDR2 FQGNSA. The CDR3 totals 16 residues. CDR3 bases: TGTGCCAGCAGCTCCCGACTAGCGGGAGGGTACTACGAGCAGTACTTC. Protein product: CASSSRLAGGYYEQYF. Variable domain in full (rest from reference TRBV7-2 and TRBJ2-7): GAGVSQSPSNKVTEKGKDVELRCDPISGHTALYWYRQSLGQGLEFLIYFQGNSAPDKSGLPSDRFSAERTGGSVSTLTIQRTQQEDSAVYLCASSSRLAGGYYEQYFGPGTRLTVT.

On this clone itself: The sample has other DNA sequences that encode this CDR3 too. The V call is TRBV19, the J call TRBJ1-2, with D perhaps matching TRBD1 (5 bases). Germline V gene lookup returns CDR1 LNHDA and CDR2 SQIVND (reference sequence). The CDR3 is made up of 12 amino acids. The V end was cut by 7 bases, the J end by 8 bases, with 14 bases between. CDR3 DNA: TGTGCCAGTAAGGGGCCCGGGCACGGCTACACCTTC. Amino acid sequence: CASKGPGHGYTF.

This chain links TRBV18 with TRBJ2-7, with 8 bases fitting TRBD1. Looked up from germline, CDR1 is KGHSH and CDR2 is LQKENI. V lost 6 bases, J lost 6 bases, and 13 bases stayed unmatched. This CDR3 region has 15 residues. CDR3 sequence: CASSTTTGEEGEQYF. As DNA, the CDR3 is TGTGCCAGCTCGACTACGACAGGGGAAGAGGGCGAGCAGTACTTC. Full variable domain (remainder filled in from reference TRBV18 and TRBJ2-7): NAGVMQNPRHLVRRRGQEARLRCSPMKGHSHVYWYRQLPEEGLKFMVYLQKENIIDESGMPKERFSAEFPKEGPSILRIQQVVRGDSAAYFCASSTTTGEEGEQYFGPGTRLTVT.

This chain connects TRBV28 to TRBJ2-1, with 9 bases lining up with TRBD2. V dropped 6 bases and J dropped 4; count of bases not matched to a gene: 4. CDR1 and CDR2 from the germline V gene are MDHEN and SYDVKM. The CDR3 runs 14 residues. The CDR3 sequence is CASRSSGVYNEQFF. CDR3 DNA sequence: TGTGCCAGCAGATCTAGCGGGGTTTACAATGAGCAGTTCTTC.

The V and J genes are TRBV28 and TRBJ1-3, with TRBD1 identical over 9 bases. The germline V gene has CDR1 MDHEN and CDR2 SYDVKM. The ends lost 4 bases at V and 4 bases at J; junction bases unmatched: 8. The CDR3 is 16 amino acids. CDR3 region: CASSSHPGQGGNTIYF. CDR3 coding DNA: TGTGCCAGCAGTTCTCACCCGGGACAGGGAGGAAACACCATATATTTT.

The chain joins TRBV6-6 to TRBJ2-3, with D perhaps matching TRBD2 (6 bases). The CDR3 has 16 residues. The germline V gene has CDR1 MNHNY and CDR2 SVGAGI (reference sequence). Trimming removed 2 bases at V and 4 bases at J, with 16 bases between. CDR3 DNA: TGTGCCAGCAGTTACACTCCTAGCGCCACATCAGATACGCAGTATTTT. Translation: CASSYTPSATSDTQYF.

The rearrangement joins TRBV5-4 to TRBJ1-1; no definite D call. This CDR3 spans 14 amino acids. Germline CDR1 reads SGHNT; CDR2 reads YYREEE (reference sequence). V was trimmed by 2 bases and J by 0 bases, leaving 8 bases between them. Here the CDR3 reads CASSLWELNTEAFF. CDR3 coding DNA: TGTGCCAGCAGCTTATGGGAGCTGAACACTGAAGCTTTCTTT.

In its sample, this clone was seen a few times. This rearrangement joins TRBV5-8 to TRBJ1-1; 7 nucleotides line up with TRBD1. Per germline, CDR1 SGHTS and CDR2 YDEGEE. Losses at the gene ends were 2 bases for V and 3 bases for J; bases not matched to a gene: 1. The CDR3 loop spans 13 amino acids. CDR3 loop: CASSLQGYTEAFF. For the CDR3, the DNA is TGTGCCAGCAGCTTACAGGGGTACACTGAAGCTTTCTTT.

V usage is TRBV9 and J usage is TRBJ2-3; TRBD2 aligns across 10 bases. V lost 3 bases and J lost 4; bases outside the gene matches: 14. The CDR3 has 18 amino acids. Germline V gene sequence: CDR1 SGDLS, CDR2 YYNGEE. The CDR3 DNA is TGTGCCAGCAGCGATAGCGGCCTAGCGGGAGTTCTGGCAGATACGCAGTATTTT. Translated, it gives CASSDSGLAGVLADTQYF. Looking up the rest from reference TRBV9 and TRBJ2-3 gives the full variable domain: DSGVTQTPKHLITATGQRVTLRCSPRSGDLSVYWYQQSLDQGLQFLIQYYNGEERAKGNILERFSAQQFPDLHSELNLSSLELGDSALYFCASSDSGLAGVLADTQYFGPGTRLTVL.

The J gene is TRBJ1-6, the V gene TRBV6-5; 10 positions match TRBD1. Per germline, CDR1 MNHEY and CDR2 SVGAGI. CDR3 size: 15 residues. Trimming took 6 bases from V and 4 from J; bases not matched to a gene: 3. The CDR3: CASSWDRGYNSPLHF. CDR3 coding DNA: TGTGCCAGCAGCTGGGACAGGGGATATAATTCACCCCTCCACTTT.

The chain is built from TRBV18 and TRBJ2-7, with TRBD1 identical over 10 bases. CDR1 KGHSH and CDR2 LQKENI come from the germline V gene. Trimming cost V 2 bases and J 2 bases; bases outside gene matches: 3. The CDR3 spans 15 residues. The CDR3 protein is CASSPGTGVTYEQYF. CDR3 nucleotides: TGTGCCAGCTCACCAGGGACAGGGGTCACCTACGAGCAGTACTTC.

The rearrangement links TRBV5-6 to TRBJ2-6; D ambiguous. Trimming took 0 bases from V and 4 from J, leaving 14 bases between them. The CDR3 is 17 amino acids. CDR1 and CDR2 (germline): SGHDT, YYEEEE. The CDR3 reads CASSLGSAGWGANVLTF. The DNA of the CDR3 is TGTGCCAGCAGCTTGGGGTCTGCCGGGTGGGGGGCCAACGTCCTGACTTTC.

This chain joins TRBV19 and TRBJ2-3; 9 nucleotides align to TRBD2. V lost 8 bases and J lost 1; bases outside the gene matches: 7. The germline gives CDR1 LNHDA, CDR2 SQIVND (reference sequence). CDR3 size: 15 residues. CDR3 in DNA: TGTGCCAGTTCCGGACTAGCGAGACGCACAGATACGCAGTATTTT. Translating gives CASSGLARRTDTQYF.